The clone carrying this T cell receptor beta chain showed up just a few times. 13 Jbeta primers and 60 Vbeta primers were used for the PCR. TCRdb's copy holds only in-frame clones and misses some; the assay was immunoSEQ multiplex PCR. The data show approximately 190,000 clones, roughly 13% seen once. This entry belongs to a study of cytomegalovirus exposure and HLA in healthy donors. CDR1 MDHEN and CDR2 SYDVKM come from the germline V gene. CDR3 length equals 16 residues. Trimming removed 6 bases from V and 7 bases from J, with 22 bases in between. Material: PBMCs. The chain couples TRBV28 to TRBJ1-5; maybe TRBD1 (5 bases). The TCR was taken from a man in his forties or fifties in good health and CMV-seropositive. The CDR3 protein is CASRLPGTRGGQPQHF. As DNA, the CDR3 is TGTGCCAGCAGACTCCCCGGGACCCGGGGAGGACAGCCCCAGCATTTT.